Below, 26 T cell receptor beta chains from the same sample are listed, as sequenced in a study of Graves' ophthalmopathy and Graves' hyperthyroidism. The authors amplified TCR beta CDR3 regions from RNA transcripts. First-round RT-PCR used HTBI primers; second-round multiplex PCR followed. In TCRdb, the multiplex PCR reads were re-called with MiXCR into one record per CDR3 protein. The sample has about 740,000 distinct CDR3 sequences; 40% are singletons. Sequencing used peripheral blood. The source of these receptors is an adult man with Graves' ophthalmopathy.

This clonotype came up a few times. This chain connects TRBV19 to TRBJ1-5; 10 bases map to TRBD1. The CDR3 is 15 amino acids. Germline CDR1 is LNHDA and CDR2 is SQIVND (reference sequence). Germline trimming cut 6 bases from V and 5 bases from J; bases unmatched to any gene: 7. CDR3 sequence (DNA): TGTGCCAGTAGGGCGGGACAGGGGTATGATCAGCCCCAGCATTTT. Its protein is CASRAGQGYDQPQHF.

The table lists this clonotype with a few counts. The rearrangement links TRBV12-3 or TRBV12-4 to TRBJ2-5, with 7 bases fitting TRBD1. V shed 3 bases, J shed 5 bases, and the junction held 6 bases outside the gene matches. CDR3 size: 14 residues. The CDR3 region is CASSFSTGMETQYF. CDR3 DNA: TGTGCCAGCAGTTTCTCGACAGGGATGGAGACCCAGTACTTC.

This rearrangement joins TRBV20-1 to TRBJ1-1, with a possible D match to TRBD1 (6 bases). V gave up 0 bases and J gave up 4 bases, with 12 bases separating them. Germline CDR1 is DFQATT and CDR2 is SNEGSKA (reference sequence). The CDR3 is made up of 14 amino acids. CDR3 nucleotide sequence: TGCAGTGCTAGAGATGTACAGGGTATCACTGAAGCTTTCTTT. Translation gives CSARDVQGITEAFF.

This chain connects TRBV9 to TRBJ1-6; D ambiguous. Trimming took off 4 bases at V and 5 bases at J, with 16 bases between the two ends. CDR1 and CDR2 (germline): SGDLS, YYNGEE. CDR3 length: 16 amino acids. Written as DNA, the CDR3 is TGTGCCAGCAGCCCTTACATTGTACAGAATAATTCACCCCTCCACTTT. This sequence encodes CASSPYIVQNNSPLHF.

On this clonotype itself: A read error may account for a junction end that differs from germline. The rearrangement links TRBV10-3 to TRBJ1-5; 7 positions agree with TRBD1. Germline CDR1 ENHRY, CDR2 SYGVKD. This CDR3 spans 16 amino acids. The chain's CDR3 is CASSLTRDTGAQPQHF. Written as DNA, the CDR3 is TGTGCCAGCAGTTTAACTAGGGATACAGGGGCTCAGCCCCAGCATTTT.

This clonotype was counted a few times. The genes are TRBV5-4 and TRBJ1-6; D call uncertain. The ends were cut back, 4 bases at V and 0 bases at J, with 11 bases in the middle. CDR1 SGHNT and CDR2 YYREEE come from the germline V gene (reference sequence). The CDR3 consists of 16 residues. As DNA, the CDR3 is TGTGCCAGCAGCCAAGCCAAGAGCTCCTATAATTCACCCCTCCACTTT. Encoded protein: CASSQAKSSYNSPLHF. The entire variable domain, with the rest obtained from reference TRBV5-4 and TRBJ1-6, is as follows: ETGVTQSPTHLIKTRGQQVTLRCSSQSGHNTVSWYQQALGQGPQFIFQYYREEENGRGNFPPRFSGLQFPNYSSELNVNALELDDSALYLCASSQAKSSYNSPLHFGNGTRLTVT.

This clonotype showed up many times. This chain connects TRBV10-3 to TRBJ1-2; D is undetermined. V dropped 2 bases and J dropped 6 bases, with 16 bases sitting between them. The CDR3 contains 15 residues. Germline V gives CDR1 ENHRY, CDR2 SYGVKD. The CDR3 DNA is TGTGCCATCAGTGAGGGGAGCGGAGGACCTCATGGCTACACCTTC. Protein sequence: CAISEGSGGPHGYTF.

This clonotype was detected only a few times. This chain links TRBV19 with TRBJ2-7, with D maybe TRBD1 (5 bases). Germline V gene sequence: CDR1 LNHDA, CDR2 SQIVND (reference sequence). The CDR3 sequence is 13 residues long. V lost 5 bases, J lost 7 bases, and 15 bases lay in between. This CDR3 is CASSYRFRGEQYF. The CDR3 DNA reads TGTGCCAGTAGTTACAGGTTTCGCGGTGAGCAGTACTTC.

This clonotype has a single count. The chain links TRBV11-1 to TRBJ1-4, with TRBD1 matching 7 bases. CDR1 and CDR2 from the germline V gene are SGHAT and FQDESV (reference sequence). CDR3 length: 16 amino acids. The V segment lost 6 bases and the J segment 8 bases; nucleotides outside the gene matches: 15. The chain's CDR3 is CASSAMADREREKLFF. The DNA of the CDR3 is TGTGCCAGCAGTGCTATGGCCGACAGGGAACGAGAAAAACTGTTTTTT. Complete variable domain (other parts from reference TRBV11-1 and TRBJ1-4): EAEVAQSPRYKITEKSQAVAFWCDPISGHATLYWYRQILGQGPELLVQFQDESVVDDSQLPKDRFSAERLKGVDSTLKIQPAELGDSAMYLCASSAMADREREKLFFGSGTQLSVL.

About this clonotype: Because it lacks the conserved phenylalanine or tryptophan at the end, this CDR3 is likely a read error. Because the CDR3's place on the DNA is in doubt, the DNA is left out and the CDR3 is given as listed by TCRdb. The gene calls are TRBV19 and TRBJ1-3; the table gives TRBD1 as D, unverified against the DNA. Per the germline V gene, CDR1 is LNHDA and CDR2 is SQIVND (reference sequence). Including both end residues, the CDR3 is 10 amino acids long. The chain's CDR3 is CASTTPGQHT.

The chain employs TRBV7-9 and TRBJ2-5; possibly TRBD2 for D (6 bases). V lost 3 bases and J 5 bases, leaving 16 bases between the germline ends. CDR1 and CDR2 from the germline V gene are SEHNR and FQNEAQ (reference sequence). This CDR3 has 15 residues. CDR3 coding DNA: TGTGCCAGCAGCTTTGGGCGGGGCACACAGGAGACCCAGTACTTC. Translated: CASSFGRGTQETQYF.

This clonotype appeared many times. V gene TRBV2 combines with J gene TRBJ1-5, with 10 bases fitting TRBD1. The CDR3 is made up of 14 amino acids. Trimming removed 8 bases from V and 6 bases from J; junction bases left unmatched: 7. Germline loops: CDR1 SNHLY, CDR2 FYNNEI. The CDR3 sequence is CASHRQGASQPQHF. The DNA of the CDR3 is TGTGCCAGCCACAGACAGGGGGCAAGTCAGCCCCAGCATTTT. The variable domain in full, completed from reference TRBV2 and TRBJ1-5, reads EPEVTQTPSHQVTQMGQEVILRCVPISNHLYFYWYRQILGQKVEFLVSFYNNEISEKSEIFDDQFSVERPDGSNFTLKIRSTKLEDSAMYFCASHRQGASQPQHFGDGTRLSIL.

V is TRBV29-1 and J is TRBJ2-7; perhaps TRBD2 as D (5 bases). The CDR3 has 13 residues. Trimming pared 4 bases from V and 3 bases from J, leaving 13 bases between. Per germline, CDR1 SQVTM and CDR2 ANQGSEA. The CDR3 DNA reads TGCAGCGTTGCTGCGACTACTCGCTACGAGCAGTACTTC. It codes for CSVAATTRYEQYF.

The CDR3 coding sequence is TGTGCCAGCAGCCCCGGACAGGGGGCGCGACGGACTGAAGCTTTCTTT. Translation: CASSPGQGARRTEAFF. J is TRBJ1-1 and V is TRBV7-9, with TRBD1 matching 11 bases. V shed 5 bases and J 5 bases; nucleotides not matched to a gene: 10. Germline loops: CDR1 SEHNR, CDR2 FQNEAQ (reference sequence). The CDR3 consists of 16 residues. The full variable domain, completed using reference TRBV7-9 and TRBJ1-1, is DTGVSQNPRHKITKRGQNVTFRCDPISEHNRLYWYRQTLGQGPEFLTYFQNEAQLEKSRLLSDRFSAERPKGSFSTLEIQRTEQGDSAMYLCASSPGQGARRTEAFFGQGTRLTVV.

This clonotype appeared many times. This chain uses TRBV29-1 with TRBJ2-5, with 8 bases lining up with TRBD2. The CDR3 loop spans 12 amino acids. V shed 7 bases and J 2 bases; nucleotides not matched to a gene: 3. The germline CDR1 and CDR2 sequences are SQVTM and ANQGSEA. In DNA form, the CDR3 reads TGCAGCGCGGGGGGGGGTCAAGAGACCCAGTACTTC. It translates to CSAGGGQETQYF.

The V call is TRBV10-2, the J call TRBJ1-1; 7 bases map to TRBD1. The CDR3 runs to 15 residues. J gave up 4 bases and V 6 bases, and 11 bases lay outside the gene matches. Germline CDR1 is WSHSY and CDR2 is SAAADI. CDR3 coding DNA: TGCGCCAGCAGCCAAGTACTACAGGGGATCACTGAAGCTTTCTTT. Translating gives CASSQVLQGITEAFF.

This clonotype was picked up many times. J is TRBJ2-7 and V is TRBV10-3; the D call may be TRBD1 or TRBD2 (5 bases each). The CDR3 has 16 amino acids. Germline loops: CDR1 ENHRY, CDR2 SYGVKD. Trimming removed 4 bases at V and 3 bases at J, with 19 bases between. For the CDR3, the DNA is TGTGCCATCAGTGCCGTTTCTTCTGAGGGGATCTACGAGCAGTACTTC. Translation: CAISAVSSEGIYEQYF.

This chain links TRBV12-3 or TRBV12-4 with TRBJ2-2; 8 bases match TRBD1. The CDR3 has 14 residues. V shed 6 bases, J shed 5 bases, and the junction held 5 bases outside the gene matches. The DNA of the CDR3 is TGTGCCAGCAGCAGGACAGGGAGAACCGGGGAGCTGTTTTTT. Protein: CASSRTGRTGELFF.

This clonotype came up many times. The rearrangement uses TRBV10-3 and TRBJ2-6; possibly TRBD1 or TRBD2 for D (6 bases each). Germline V lookup: CDR1 ENHRY, CDR2 SYGVKD. This CDR3 has 15 amino acids. Trimming left V 4 bases short and J 2 bases short, with 9 bases between. The CDR3 coding sequence is TGTGCCATCAGTGGGGGGGCGACTGGGGCCAACGTCCTGACTTTC. This codes for CAISGGATGANVLTF.

This clonotype was detected only a few times. This chain joins TRBV2 and TRBJ1-1, with D possibly TRBD1 on 5 matching bases. Per germline, CDR1 SNHLY and CDR2 FYNNEI. The CDR3 consists of 15 residues. Trimming took 4 bases from V and 3 from J, leaving 15 bases between them. The CDR3 is CASSGQTLVDTEAFF. Written as DNA, the CDR3 is TGTGCCAGCAGTGGACAGACGTTGGTGGACACTGAAGCTTTCTTT.

This clonotype was recorded at least ten times. The chain links TRBV2 to TRBJ1-2; D unclear. Germline CDR1 reads SNHLY; CDR2 reads FYNNEI. V was pared by 1 base and J by 8 bases, with 11 bases between. This CDR3 region has 13 residues. This CDR3 is CASSEEGLFGYTF. The CDR3 DNA follows: TGTGCCAGCAGTGAAGAGGGTCTGTTCGGCTACACCTTC.

Concerning this clonotype: A junction end diverges from the germline sequence, so it may reflect a read error. The chain recombines TRBV10-3 with TRBJ2-7; no clear D gene. From germline, CDR1 is ENHRY and CDR2 SYGVKD. This CDR3 contains 16 residues. The DNA for the CDR3 is TGTGCCAGCAGTTATAAGTTCCCAGGCCGTAACTACGAGCAGTACTTC. Protein sequence: CASSYKFPGRNYEQYF.

This clonotype showed up many times. This chain connects TRBV7-9 to TRBJ1-6; D remains ambiguous. The CDR3 length is 12 residues. Per germline, CDR1 SEHNR and CDR2 FQNEAQ (reference sequence). The V and J ends lost 2 bases and 8 bases respectively, with 4 bases between them. CDR3 sequence: CASSLRDSPLHF. CDR3 sequence (DNA): TGTGCCAGCAGCTTACGAGATTCACCCCTCCACTTT.

This chain connects TRBV7-6 to TRBJ1-1, with D tentatively TRBD1 (6 bases). Trimming shortened V by 8 bases and J by 4 bases, and 17 bases separated the two germline ends. Germline values: CDR1 SGHVS, CDR2 FNYEAQ. CDR3 size: 14 residues. CDR3 DNA: TGTGCCAGCGTTGTTCAGGGGTGGAGCACTGAAGCTTTCTTT. Its protein is CASVVQGWSTEAFF.

V is TRBV7-9 and J is TRBJ2-5; 13 bases line up with TRBD2. V gave up 6 bases and J gave up 14 bases; unmatched junction bases: 12. The CDR3 runs to 14 residues. Germline V lookup: CDR1 SEHNR, CDR2 FQNEAQ (reference sequence). CDR3 in amino acids: CASSGGTSGTHAYF. The CDR3, as DNA: TGTGCCAGCAGTGGTGGGACTAGCGGGACGCACGCTTACTTC. Together with reference TRBV7-9 and TRBJ2-5, the CDR3 gives the full variable domain: DTGVSQNPRHKITKRGQNVTFRCDPISEHNRLYWYRQTLGQGPEFLTYFQNEAQLEKSRLLSDRFSAERPKGSFSTLEIQRTEQGDSAMYLCASSGGTSGTHAYFGPGTRLLVL.

The genes are TRBV9 and TRBJ1-6, with 9 bases matching TRBD1. In germline, CDR1 is SGDLS, CDR2 YYNGEE. The CDR3 consists of 14 residues. With 4 bases clipped from V and 9 bases from J, the junction kept 5 bases outside the gene matches. DNA of the CDR3: TGTGCCAGCAGCCCACTGGACAGGGGTTCACCCCTCCACTTT. Its protein is CASSPLDRGSPLHF.